The 13 T cell receptor beta chains given below trace back to one sample, sequenced in a study of cytomegalovirus exposure and HLA in healthy donors. With 60 Vbeta and 13 Jbeta primers, the PCR was carried out. Only in-frame clones appear in the TCRdb table, and some are missing; sequencing was by immunoSEQ multiplex PCR. The sample yields tens of thousands of clones, roughly four fifths seen once. Sequencing was done on a sample of PBMCs. Receptor source: a man aged 25 to 40 in good health and CMV-seronegative.

The rearrangement links TRBV19 to TRBJ1-2; D remains unclear. In germline, CDR1 is LNHDA, CDR2 SQIVND (reference sequence). The CDR3 is 12 amino acids. Trimming stripped 7 bases from V and 4 bases from J, with 10 bases between. The chain's CDR3 is CASNEGVYGYTF. For the CDR3, the DNA is TGTGCCAGTAATGAGGGCGTCTATGGCTACACCTTC.

The CDR3 bases are TGTGCCAGCAGCTACCTCGGACTAGCGGGGGGCAATGAGCAGTTCTTC. This codes for CASSYLGLAGGNEQFF. This chain links TRBV7-9 with TRBJ2-1; 14 nucleotides align to TRBD2. The V gene end was trimmed by 4 bases and the J gene end by 6 bases; junction bases not matched to a gene: 5. CDR1 and CDR2 (germline): SEHNR, FQNEAQ (reference sequence). This CDR3 spans 16 amino acids.

Written as DNA, the CDR3 is TGTGCCAGCAGCCCACCGGTGAGGGCCCTACTAAACCATGGCTACACCTTC. Protein: CASSPPVRALLNHGYTF. The chain recombines TRBV7-9 with TRBJ1-2, with D uncertain. There are 17 residues in the CDR3. Germline assignment: CDR1 SEHNR and CDR2 FQNEAQ (reference sequence). Deletions cut 5 bases from V and 6 bases from J, with 25 bases between. Complete variable domain (other parts from reference TRBV7-9 and TRBJ1-2): DTGVSQNPRHKITKRGQNVTFRCDPISEHNRLYWYRQTLGQGPEFLTYFQNEAQLEKSRLLSDRFSAERPKGSFSTLEIQRTEQGDSAMYLCASSPPVRALLNHGYTFGSGTRLTVV.

The J gene is TRBJ2-3, the V gene TRBV5-1; 9 positions match TRBD2. V shed 3 bases, J shed 4 bases, and the junction held 3 bases outside the gene matches. The germline gives CDR1 SGHRS, CDR2 YFSETQ. CDR3 length: 14 residues. CDR3 loop: CASSSGTSPDTQYF. The CDR3, as DNA: TGCGCCAGCAGCTCCGGGACTAGCCCAGATACGCAGTATTTT.

V is TRBV2 and J is TRBJ2-1; maybe TRBD1 (6 bases). Trimming pared 6 bases from V and 3 bases from J, leaving 21 bases between. The CDR3 sequence is 17 residues long. Germline values: CDR1 SNHLY, CDR2 FYNNEI. CDR3 amino acids: CASRPNQQGRFYNEQFF. In nucleotides, the CDR3 is TGTGCCAGCAGGCCAAACCAACAGGGCCGATTCTACAATGAGCAGTTCTTC.

Here the CDR3 reads CASSTGGARTEAFF. The CDR3 DNA follows: TGTGCCAGTAGTACGGGGGGGGCGCGAACTGAAGCTTTCTTT. The chain employs TRBV19 and TRBJ1-1, with D perhaps TRBD1 (6 bases). Trimming pared 4 bases from V and 5 bases from J, leaving 14 bases between. CDR1 is LNHDA, CDR2 SQIVND, per germline (reference sequence). The CDR3 extends over 14 amino acids.

The V call is TRBV7-9, the J call TRBJ1-1, with D tentatively TRBD1 (5 bases). CDR1 and CDR2 from the germline V gene are SEHNR and FQNEAQ (reference sequence). This CDR3 spans 16 amino acids. Deletions cut 1 base from V and 0 bases from J, with 12 bases between. In nucleotides, the CDR3 is TGTGCCAGCAGCTTAGTCGGGGGGGTGATGAACACTGAAGCTTTCTTT. As protein: CASSLVGGVMNTEAFF.

This chain joins TRBV6-1 and TRBJ2-3; TRBD2 agrees at 8 bases. Germline V CDR1 and CDR2: MNHNS, SASEGT. J lost 5 bases, V lost 6 bases, and 10 bases had no gene match. The CDR3 length is 15 residues. CDR3 region: CASRTSGWVGDTQYF. CDR3 in DNA: TGTGCCAGCAGAACTAGCGGCTGGGTCGGAGATACGCAGTATTTT.

The CDR3 DNA reads TGTGCCAGCAGCTTATGGTCTACAGGGGGCAAGGACAATGAGCAGTTCTTC. This codes for CASSLWSTGGKDNEQFF. The V call is TRBV7-9, the J call TRBJ2-1; 9 bases map to TRBD1. This CDR3 has 17 amino acids. The germline CDR1 and CDR2 sequences are SEHNR and FQNEAQ (reference sequence). V shed 2 bases and J 5 bases; nucleotides not matched to a gene: 10.

The CDR3 loop reads CASSSAENTEAFF. CDR3 sequence (DNA): TGTGCCAGCAGCTCCGCAGAGAACACTGAAGCTTTCTTT. This chain uses TRBV7-9 with TRBJ1-1; D ambiguous. CDR3 length equals 13 residues. Germline loops: CDR1 SEHNR, CDR2 FQNEAQ (reference sequence). V was trimmed by 4 bases and J by 1 base, leaving 7 bases between them.

This rearrangement joins TRBV7-9 to TRBJ1-2, with unresolved D. Germline CDR1 and CDR2: SEHNR and FQNEAQ (reference sequence). V was shortened by 1 base and J by 4 bases, with 10 bases between the two germline ends. This CDR3 region has 14 residues. CDR3 loop: CASSLGSTAYGYTF. CDR3 DNA sequence: TGTGCCAGCAGCTTAGGGTCTACAGCCTATGGCTACACCTTC.

The chain recombines TRBV6-1 with TRBJ2-1; no clear D. The CDR3 is 14 residues long. CDR1 is MNHNS and CDR2 is SASEGT in the germline V gene. V was cut by 8 bases and J by 0 bases, with 11 bases left in between. CDR3 loop: CASVRPGSYNEQFF. The CDR3 coding sequence is TGTGCCAGCGTTCGCCCGGGCTCCTACAATGAGCAGTTCTTC.

The chain combines TRBV28 with TRBJ1-2; D is ambiguous. V lost 2 bases and J lost 7, with 17 bases in between. This CDR3 region has 15 residues. CDR1 MDHEN and CDR2 SYDVKM come from the germline V gene. CDR3 protein: CASSLTQIVSLGYTF. Here the CDR3 DNA reads TGTGCCAGCAGTTTAACGCAGATTGTGTCGCTTGGCTACACCTTC.